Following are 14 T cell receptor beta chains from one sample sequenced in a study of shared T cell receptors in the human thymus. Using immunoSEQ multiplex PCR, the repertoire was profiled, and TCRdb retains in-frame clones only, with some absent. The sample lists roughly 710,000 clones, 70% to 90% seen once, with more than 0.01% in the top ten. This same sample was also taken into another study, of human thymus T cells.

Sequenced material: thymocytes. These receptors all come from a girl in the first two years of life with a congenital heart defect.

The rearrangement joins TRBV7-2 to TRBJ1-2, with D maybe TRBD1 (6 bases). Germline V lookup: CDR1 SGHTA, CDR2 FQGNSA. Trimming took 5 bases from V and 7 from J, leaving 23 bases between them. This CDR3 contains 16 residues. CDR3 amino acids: CASSQRGDTLPLGYTF. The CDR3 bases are TGTGCCAGCAGCCAACGGGGGGACACTCTGCCCCTTGGCTACACCTTC.

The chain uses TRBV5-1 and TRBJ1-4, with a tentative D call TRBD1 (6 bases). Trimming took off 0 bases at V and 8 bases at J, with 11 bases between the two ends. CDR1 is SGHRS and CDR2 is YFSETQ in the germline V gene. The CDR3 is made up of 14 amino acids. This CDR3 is CASSLGQVKEKLFF. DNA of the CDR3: TGCGCCAGCAGCTTGGGACAGGTAAAAGAAAAACTGTTTTTT.

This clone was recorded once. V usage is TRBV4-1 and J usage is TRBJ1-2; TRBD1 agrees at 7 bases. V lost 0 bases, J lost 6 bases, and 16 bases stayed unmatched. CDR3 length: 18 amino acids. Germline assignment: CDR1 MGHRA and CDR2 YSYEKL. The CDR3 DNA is TGCGCCAGCAGCCAAGATCCTCCGACAGGGAAGGATGATAATGGCTACACCTTC. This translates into CASSQDPPTGKDDNGYTF.

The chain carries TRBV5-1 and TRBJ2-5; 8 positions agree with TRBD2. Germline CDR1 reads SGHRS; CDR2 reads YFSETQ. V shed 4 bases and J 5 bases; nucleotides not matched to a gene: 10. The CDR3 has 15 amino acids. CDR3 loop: CASSLGTSRSETQYF. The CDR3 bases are TGCGCCAGCAGCCTAGGGACTAGTCGTTCGGAGACCCAGTACTTC.

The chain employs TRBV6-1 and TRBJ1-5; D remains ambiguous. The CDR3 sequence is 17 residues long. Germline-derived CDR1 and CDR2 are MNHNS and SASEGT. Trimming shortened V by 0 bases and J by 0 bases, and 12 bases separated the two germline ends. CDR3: CASSEAVTSPSNQPQHF. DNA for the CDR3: TGTGCCAGCAGTGAAGCGGTGACAAGCCCTAGCAATCAGCCCCAGCATTTT.

CDR3 region: CASSLFSGHKTSTDTQYF. The CDR3 bases are TGTGCCAGCAGTTTATTTTCGGGACACAAGACAAGCACAGATACGCAGTATTTT. The chain links TRBV28 to TRBJ2-3; possible D gene TRBD1, 6 bases. Trimming shortened V by 1 base and J by 0 bases, and 17 bases separated the two germline ends. The CDR3 consists of 18 residues. Germline CDR1 MDHEN, CDR2 SYDVKM.

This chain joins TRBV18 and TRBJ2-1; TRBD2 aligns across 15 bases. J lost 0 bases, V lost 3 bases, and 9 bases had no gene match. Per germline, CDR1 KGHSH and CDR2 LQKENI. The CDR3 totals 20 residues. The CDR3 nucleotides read TGTGCCAGCTCACCGCCGGGGACTAGCGGGGGGCTCAGCTCCTACAATGAGCAGTTCTTC. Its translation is CASSPPGTSGGLSSYNEQFF. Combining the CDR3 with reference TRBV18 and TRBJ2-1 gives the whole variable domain NAGVMQNPRHLVRRRGQEARLRCSPMKGHSHVYWYRQLPEEGLKFMVYLQKENIIDESGMPKERFSAEFPKEGPSILRIQQVVRGDSAAYFCASSPPGTSGGLSSYNEQFFGPGTRLTVL.

CDR3 sequence (DNA): TGTGCCACCCGAGATCCCGGGGAGCTGTTTTTT. Its protein is CATRDPGELFF. The chain links TRBV19 to TRBJ2-2; the D is unclear. The CDR3 is 11 amino acids. The germline gives CDR1 LNHDA, CDR2 SQIVND (reference sequence). Trimming took off 10 bases at V and 6 bases at J, with 9 bases between the two ends.

CDR3: CASSLEGGATKLTEAFF. DNA of the CDR3: TGTGCCAGCAGCTTAGAGGGGGGGGCTACCAAATTAACTGAAGCTTTCTTT. The chain couples TRBV11-2 to TRBJ1-1; D might be TRBD1 (6 bases). The CDR3 sequence is 17 residues long. V lost 0 bases, J lost 5 bases, and 19 bases lay in between. CDR1 is SGHAT, CDR2 FQNNGV, per germline.

The CDR3, as DNA: TGTGCCAGCAGCACTAGGGACAGGTATAGCAATCAGCCCCAGCATTTT. This sequence encodes CASSTRDRYSNQPQHF. This sequence joins TRBV7-8 and TRBJ1-5; 8 bases fit TRBD1. The CDR3 loop spans 16 amino acids. Trimming at V came to 5 bases and at J to 0 bases, leaving 6 bases not matched to a gene. CDR1 and CDR2 from the germline V gene are SGHVS and FQNEAQ.

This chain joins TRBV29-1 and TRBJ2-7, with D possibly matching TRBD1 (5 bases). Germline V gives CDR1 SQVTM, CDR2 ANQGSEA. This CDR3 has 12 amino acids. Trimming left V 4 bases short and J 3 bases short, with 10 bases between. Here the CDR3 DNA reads TGCAGCGTTGTATCAGGGATCTACGAGCAGTACTTC. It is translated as CSVVSGIYEQYF.

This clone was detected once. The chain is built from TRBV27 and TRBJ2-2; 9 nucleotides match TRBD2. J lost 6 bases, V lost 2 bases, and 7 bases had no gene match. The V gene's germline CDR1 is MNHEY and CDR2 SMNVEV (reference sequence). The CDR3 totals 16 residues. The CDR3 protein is CASSLLAGGRAGELFF. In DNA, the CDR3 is TGTGCCAGCAGTTTACTGGCGGGGGGGCGGGCCGGGGAGCTGTTTTTT.

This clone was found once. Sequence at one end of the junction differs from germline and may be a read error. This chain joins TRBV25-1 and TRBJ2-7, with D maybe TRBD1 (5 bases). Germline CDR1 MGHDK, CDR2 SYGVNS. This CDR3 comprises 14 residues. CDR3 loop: CVSSEWGTPYEQYF. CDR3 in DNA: TGTGTCAGCAGTGAATGGGGCACCCCCTACGAGCAGTACTTC.

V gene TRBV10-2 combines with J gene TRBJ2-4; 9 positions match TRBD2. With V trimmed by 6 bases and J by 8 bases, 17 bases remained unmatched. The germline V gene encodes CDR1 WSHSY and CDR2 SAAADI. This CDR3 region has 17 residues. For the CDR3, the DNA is TGCGCCAGCAGCCCCGGCGCGGGGGGGCCCCACGGGGACATTCAGTACTTC. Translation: CASSPGAGGPHGDIQYF.